This TCR beta chain derives from a study of CD8+ T cells in alopecia areata. Study results and limitations: There were many expanded lesional clones persisting in scalp and blood during tofacitinib.

Reverse transcribed after extraction, RNA yielded cDNA as the sequencing template. Assay: immunoSEQ multiplex PCR; the TCRdb copy retains only in-frame clones and omits some. Of 200,000 to 250,000 clones detected, less than 45% appear once; the ten largest clones hold 0.48%. The germline CDR1 and CDR2 sequences are SEHNR and FQNEAQ (reference sequence). V lost 7 bases and J lost 4; bases outside the gene matches: 5. The CDR3 sequence is 14 residues long. This clone appeared a few times. Its target is unknown. Treatment in this sample: oral pan-JAK inhibitor, 5-10 mg twice daily. This sample comprised CD4+ T cells sorted from blood, obtained at week 34, from a patient treated with tofacitinib. The receptor comes from a human donor with alopecia areata. The J gene is TRBJ2-1, the V gene TRBV7-9; TRBD2 aligns across 9 bases. CDR3: CASIGTSLYNEQFF. The CDR3 coding sequence is TGTGCCAGCATCGGGACTAGCTTATACAATGAGCAGTTCTTC. The full variable domain, rest sourced from reference TRBV7-9 and TRBJ2-1, is DTGVSQNPRHKITKRGQNVTFRCDPISEHNRLYWYRQTLGQGPEFLTYFQNEAQLEKSRLLSDRFSAERPKGSFSTLEIQRTEQGDSAMYLCASIGTSLYNEQFFGPGTRLTVL.